Below, one T cell receptor beta chain is given with its context. The germline V gene encodes CDR1 MDHEN and CDR2 SYDVKM. This CDR3 region has 14 residues. Unmatched junction bases numbered 7, after V lost 8 bases and J lost 0 bases. Assignment of participants to cohorts was predicated upon participant-reported clinical history. This sample is part of a study of blood T cell repertoires in COVID-19. Study context: Sources were T cells, B-cell-depleted T cells, or PBMCs; the material itself was cDNA or gDNA.

The method was immunoSEQ multiplex PCR; TCRdb's version includes in-frame clones alone and lacks a portion of them. The table has 250,000 to 400,000 clones, about nine tenths seen once; the top ten hold around 4.8%. This clonotype originated in a man in his 60s who had recovered from COVID-19. V usage is TRBV28 and J usage is TRBJ2-7; 7 bases map to TRBD1. Sequenced: PBMCs or T cells enriched from blood (not recorded which). The CDR3 DNA sequence: TGTGCCAGCTTGAGACAGGGAAGCTCCTACGAGCAGTACTTC. The encoded protein is CASLRQGSSYEQYF.